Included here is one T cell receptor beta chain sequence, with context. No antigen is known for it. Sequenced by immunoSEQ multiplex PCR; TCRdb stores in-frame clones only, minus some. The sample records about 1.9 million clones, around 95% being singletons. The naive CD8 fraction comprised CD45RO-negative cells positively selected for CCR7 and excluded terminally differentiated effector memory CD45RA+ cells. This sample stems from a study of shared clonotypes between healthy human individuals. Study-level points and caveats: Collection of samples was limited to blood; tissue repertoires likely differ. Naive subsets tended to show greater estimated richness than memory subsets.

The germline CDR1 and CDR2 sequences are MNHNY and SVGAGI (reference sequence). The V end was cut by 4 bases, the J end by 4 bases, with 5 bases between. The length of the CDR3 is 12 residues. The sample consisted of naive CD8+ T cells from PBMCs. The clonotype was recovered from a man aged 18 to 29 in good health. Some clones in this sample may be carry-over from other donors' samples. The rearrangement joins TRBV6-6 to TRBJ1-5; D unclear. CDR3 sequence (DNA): TGTGCCAGCAGTTGGCCAAATCAGCCCCAGCATTTT. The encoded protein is CASSWPNQPQHF.